This TCR beta chain was captured in a study of cytomegalovirus exposure and HLA in healthy donors (dated by TCRdb to about 2017). Concerning the study at large: An earlier analysis of 550 to 700 of the donors reported roughly 270 Gb of sequence data and some 120 million unique TCR beta sequences from 150 million to 200 million T cells. Among approximately 370 genotyped donors of the cohort, an average of roughly 230,000 unique TCR beta nucleotide sequences was sequenced per donor, of which 15% to 20% were non-productive. The aim of the study was to test whether cataloging public T cell receptors could identify signatures of past pathogen exposure. About 300 gigabases of sequencing data and approximately 84 million unique TCR sequences were included in an early release covering several hundred HLA-typed donors. The genetic ancestry cluster associated with self-reported Caucasian donors included about 84% of the 350 to 500 genotyped donors. HLA typing covered class I and class II loci at four-digit resolution. To predict cytomegalovirus infection status, the study brought together high-throughput TCR immunosequencing, statistical association of individual TCRs with disease status, and machine learning. The T cell repertoires of some 670 subjects were profiled by immunosequencing and related to cytomegalovirus serostatus. Every discovery cohort repertoire had been produced on one sequencing platform. An earlier analysis of more than 450 of the donors used high-throughput TCR beta sequencing to judge whether each TCR beta V gene segment behaved as functional or pseudogenic. A later analysis re-analyzed previously published TCR beta repertoires from 500 to 700 donors and added high-resolution HLA genotyping to study TCR occurrence patterns. Alongside the repertoire data, information on donor age, sex, ethnicity and CMV serostatus was compiled. Four or five DR-DQ haplotypes were handled as single units for association and clustering because linkage in the cohort was strong. Typing coverage varied by locus: 629-630 donors for A, B, C, DRB1 and DQB1; 500 to 550 for DQA1; some 610 for DPA1; roughly 450 for DPB1. The later analysis used no new phenotypic data to find candidate immune exposures, relying instead on TCR beta sequences and their occurrence across donors. Besides the first cohort of some 670 subjects, a separate validation cohort made up of roughly 120 different subjects was used. In a later genetic analysis, genome-wide SNP genotypes for about three fifths of the 666 donors were used, and that subset was treated as a discovery cohort. Overall study outcomes, separate from this receptor: A further reported finding was that TCR beta sequences accurately predicted the HLA-A and HLA-B alleles for most subjects in the first cohort. A later genetic analysis associated a missense DCLRE1C variant with V-gene and J-gene trimming of TCR beta chains, and an independent cohort replicated the association. Because HLA typing was missing for some donors at each locus, association tests included only the typed subset. Linkage disequilibrium might explain the correlated functional status among segregating V segments, but an unknown experimental factor could not be excluded. The 87-base-pair reads could not distinguish some IMGT-functional V segments, including TRBV6-2 and TRBV6-3, so those segments were excluded. In a later analysis, most CMV-associated TCR beta chains were found to appear HLA-restricted, with HLA associations seemingly driven largely by CMV exposure. The study gave a list of about 150 TCR beta chains associated with cytomegalovirus. Several of the top co-occurrence clusters appeared to be linked to parvovirus B19, influenza, CMV and Epstein-Barr virus, according to a later analysis. Strong co-occurrence of HLA alleles, especially DR and DQ, made assigning TCR associations to individual alleles difficult. A few of the identified cytomegalovirus-associated TCR beta chains were confirmed in vitro to be specific for cytomegalovirus antigens. A cluster of highly shared sequence variants was judged likely to be a technical artifact of the sequencing pipeline. In both the original and validation cohorts, the classifier was reported to diagnose cytomegalovirus status with high specificity and sensitivity. Most TCR sequences were observed very rarely across donors, whereas some public TCRs were present in many individuals. Only TCR beta chains were sequenced in this cohort, and the absence of alpha or paired-chain data limited detectable features. In a later analysis, HLA-associated TCR beta chains were found to be more clonally expanded and to have lower generation probabilities than equally common non-associated chains. CMV serostatus was the only immune exposure information available for the cohort. Specific HLA alleles were associated with 15,000 to 20,000 TCR beta sequences at a false discovery rate of 0.05 in a later analysis. Broadly in line with IMGT annotations, most TCR beta V segments showed up in productive rearrangements about 87% or about 30% of the time in an earlier analysis of about 500 of the donors. In a later genetic analysis, fewer N-insertions in productive TCRs were reported among donors in an Asian-associated ancestry cluster than the approximately 670-donor mean. The presence/absence analyses assumed that sequencing depth was roughly uniform across donors, and that assumption may not be true. In a later analysis, the rate of TCR association differed among HLA loci, with DRB1 alleles having the most associated TCRs and HLA-C alleles having the fewest. Because counts were too low, fewer than 20 rarely observed V segments, including chromosome 9 orphons, were excluded from the earlier analysis of around 640 of the donors. The authors suggested that the approach could potentially be extended to other disease states and immunological phenotypes.

This clone was counted between two and nine times. This clone's antigen is unknown. Qualities for individual bases were not recorded, and no much larger clone is one base off. Receptors were amplified or captured by the immunoSEQ multiplex PCR assay. For the multiplex PCR, a mixture combining 60 forward primers for TCR Vbeta segments and 13 reverse primers for TCR Jbeta segments was used. A multiplex PCR assay on genomic DNA amplified the CDR3 region of rearranged TCR beta genes. The amplified TCR beta libraries were sequenced on the Illumina HiSeq System as 87-base-pair reads. As for how the authors treated the data: A later analysis counted about 82 million unique TCR beta chains across the 690 or so repertoires, and 10 million to 12 million of these chains were shared by at least two donors. Raw reads were error-corrected and collapsed into unique sequences with a nearest-neighbor algorithm that merged closely related sequences to remove PCR and sequencing errors. To assign V, D and J gene segments, CDR3 sequences were aligned to IMGT reference sequences. For a sequence to be retained, at least a six-nucleotide match to both a V gene segment and a J gene segment was required. A rearrangement counted as productive if the CDR3 had no stop codons and remained in frame with V and J, and every other rearrangement counted as non-productive. Following IMGT convention, CDR3 was defined as the stretch from the second conserved V-encoded cysteine to the conserved J-encoded phenylalanine. The earlier analysis of some 550 of the donors excluded any sequence lacking an unambiguous match to a single V gene segment. In an earlier analysis of several hundred of the donors, V segments were called functional above 56.7% productive rearrangements and were called segregating when the between-donor standard deviation exceeded 5%. A statistical classification framework was developed to diagnose cytomegalovirus status using the catalog of TCR beta chain sequences. In a later analysis, V and J genes were assigned by comparing TCR nucleotide sequences against IMGT/GENE-DB human TR gene sequences. The TCRdist pipeline was used in a later analysis to assign CDR3 sequences and most-parsimonious VDJ recombination scenarios. In a later analysis, each TCR beta chain was defined by its CDR3 amino acid sequence together with its V-gene family, and reads without a unique V-gene family were excluded. In a later analysis, nearly 600 highly shared, low-generation-probability nucleotide sequences were removed to address suspected cross-contamination and a sequencing artifact. For each public chain, a later analysis derived a clonal expansion index from normalized ranks of inferred template counts within each repertoire. In a later analysis, generation probabilities were computed with a VDJ recombination model fitted to out-of-frame rearrangements, and the resulting probabilities were checked against IGoR. A later analysis scored TCR-TCR, TCR-HLA and TCR-CMV co-occurrence with hypergeometric tests, applying a repertoire-size bias correction to TCR pairs. False discovery rates were estimated in a later analysis by permuting HLA or CMV assignments 20 times. A later analysis grouped co-occurring TCRs with DBSCAN, adding TCRdist sequence similarity when clustering within HLA-allele-positive subsets. Repertoires with fewer than 30,000 or more than 120,000 public chains, plus five repertoires with anomalous nucleotide sharing, were excluded from co-occurrence clustering. This immuneACCESS table, as held by TCRdb, lists in-frame sequences with V and J called but not all clones. Of the missing ones, under half trace to an unresolved V gene in checked studies; the others have no known cause. The V and J calls and the clone size are those of that table, but D and trimming were determined from the DNA. The sample data list about 65,000 clones, and 55% to 65% of these were observed just once. Jointly, the top ten make up 2.8% of the sample.

CDR3 length: 14 amino acids, cysteine to phenylalanine. Only the CDR3 region is kept as DNA, spanning 42 bases read in frame from base 1. Trimming removed 2 bases from V and 7 bases from J, leaving 12 bases between the germline ends. Sequences GTSNPN (CDR1) and SVGIG (CDR2) are obtained from the germline V gene (reference sequence). The cohort was made up of about 670 healthy bone marrow donors. Cohort members were all nominally healthy when sampled, although unrecorded immune exposures were likely present. The donor tested CMV seronegative, placing the donor among the 350 to 400 seronegative members of the cohort. A peripheral blood sample was provided by each donor, and peripheral blood mononuclear cells were used for TCR beta sequencing. The Qiagen DNeasy Blood Extraction Kit was used to extract genomic DNA from the blood cell samples.

Sequencing was carried out using PBMCs. The sequence was collected from a man aged 25 to 40 in good health and CMV-seronegative. Here the chain combines TRBV30 and TRBJ1-6, and the D gene may be TRBD1, 5 bases matching. Here the CDR3 is given as CAWSLRQGNSPLHF. DNA sequence: TGTGCCTGGAGTCTGCGTCAGGGCAATTCACCCCTCCACTTT.